This TCR beta chain was found in a study of identical twins (dated by TCRdb to 2016 to 2017). Concerning the study at large: The study deep-sequenced TCR alpha and beta repertoires from monozygotic twins, unrelated adults of various ages and cord blood to test whether fetal clonotypes persist. Replicate twin experiments were performed at different times using different library preparation protocols to rule out contamination.

Library preparation was by 5' RACE. The sequencing machine was an Illumina HiSeq 2000. A universal primer binding site was added through template switching, and the final cDNA carried a unique molecular identifier so that TCR cDNA molecules could be counted accurately. Specific primers in the conserved constant-segment region were used to synthesize first-strand cDNA for TCR alpha and beta chains. To control for contamination, each cDNA library was double barcoded with a SMART-Mk sample barcode plus Illumina barcodes. TruSeq adapter sequences along with Illumina sample barcodes were introduced in two successive PCR steps. The TCR alpha and beta cDNA libraries were sequenced on the Illumina HiSeq platform using custom primers. On the study's bioinformatics: MiGEC processed the raw reads to extract unique molecular identifiers, while MiXCR was used to determine the CDR3 positions. For each individual, recombination models were inferred using an EM algorithm with the repgenHMM and IGoR tools. The tcR package in R was used for shared clonotype analysis, with sharing normalized by the product of cloneset sizes. Out-of-frame nonproductive sequences were analyzed to study raw recombination free of thymic and clonal selection effects. TCRdb reworked the public reads: Q25 trimming with fastp, MiXCR clone assembly, productive beta chains retained. Identical CDR3 proteins give one entry, which carries the most common genes and DNA. These V and J calls derive from TCRdb rather than the authors' analysis. Here the sample has 1.5 million to 2 million distinct CDR3 sequences; 32% occur a single time. Roughly 0.3% of the sample belongs to the ten largest clones.

Only healthy Caucasian donors were included. Points on this clonotype: There is no known antigen for this receptor. No clone much larger than this one lies a single base away; base qualities are absent.

General findings and caveats noted by the study authors: Compared with coincidental sharing between unrelated individuals, out-of-frame TCR alpha sequences shared between twins had an excess of sequences with low generation probability. In beta out-of-frame sequences, excess twin sharing was weaker, because having fewer shared sequences lowered the signal-to-noise ratio. Zero-insertion analyses could be partly confounded by invariant T cells such as MAIT and iNKT, though diverse VJ usage argued against such confounding for most clonotypes. Recombination models systematically underestimated out-of-frame TCR alpha sharing in monozygotic twins but agreed with sharing between unrelated individuals. Conclusions relied on cross-sectional statistical analysis, since the same donors could not be followed over many years. Fewer insertions were carried by abundant cord blood beta clonotypes, a similar but weaker trend appeared in young adult naive repertoires, and no such trend appeared in memory repertoires.

Spanning cysteine to phenylalanine, the CDR3 consists of 16 amino acids. Left in the record is the CDR3 DNA by itself, 48 bases read in frame from the first base. V has 4 bases trimmed and J has 5 bases trimmed; junction bases matching no gene number 9. CDR1 is given as MGHRA and CDR2 as YSYEKL, both from the germline V gene. The source material was cord blood. The rearranged segments are TRBV4-1 and TRBJ2-2; 8 middle bases align to TRBD2. This TCR was recovered from a newborn girl in good health. The DNA sequence is given as TGCGCCAGCAGCCTTCAAGCGGGAGCGGGGACCGGGGAGCTGTTTTTT. This encodes CASSLQAGAGTGELFF.